This TCR beta chain comes out of a study of breast tumors, draining lymph nodes, adjacent tissues. Study-wide findings and caveats: Compared with basal-like, luminal-like tumors shared significantly more repertoire with nontumor tissue. Tumors had less TCR diversity than lymph nodes, more than nontumor tissue. Data fit most tumor T cells coming from lymph node, expanding in tumor. The lymph node origin of tumor T cells was framed as consistent with a hypothesis, not demonstrated.

CDR1 is MGHRA and CDR2 is YSYEKL in the germline V gene. J lost 3 bases, V lost 3 bases, and 5 bases had no gene match. The CDR3 sequence is 15 residues long. In this sample, this clonotype turned up many times. Its cognate antigen is unknown. Samples came from axillary lymph nodes draining the breast cancer. TCRdb ran MiXCR on the multiplex PCR reads and lists one entry per CDR3 protein. The sample shows 150,000 to 200,000 distinct CDR3 sequences, approximately 33% of them seen only once. The sample consisted of axillary lymph node tissue. The receptor was derived from a female donor with breast cancer. Some clones in this sample may be carry-over from other donors' samples. The chain carries TRBV4-1 and TRBJ2-7, with 10 bases fitting TRBD2. CDR3 sequence reads: CASSQRTSGVYEQYF. CDR3 DNA sequence: TGCGCCAGCAGCCAGAGAACTAGCGGGGTCTACGAGCAGTACTTC.